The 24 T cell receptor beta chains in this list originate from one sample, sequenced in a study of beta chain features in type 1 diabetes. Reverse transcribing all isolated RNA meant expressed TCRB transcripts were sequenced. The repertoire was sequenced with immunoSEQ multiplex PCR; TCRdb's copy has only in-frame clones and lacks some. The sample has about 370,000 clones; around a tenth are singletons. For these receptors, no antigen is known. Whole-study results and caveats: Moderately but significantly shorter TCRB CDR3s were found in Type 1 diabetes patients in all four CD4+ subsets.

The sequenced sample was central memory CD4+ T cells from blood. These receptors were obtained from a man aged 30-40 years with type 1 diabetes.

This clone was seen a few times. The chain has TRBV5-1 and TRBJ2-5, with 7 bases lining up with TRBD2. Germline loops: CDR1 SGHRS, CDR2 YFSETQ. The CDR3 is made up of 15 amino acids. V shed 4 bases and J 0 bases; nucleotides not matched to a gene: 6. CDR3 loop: CASSAAGPNQETQYF. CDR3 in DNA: TGCGCCAGCAGCGCAGCGGGACCCAACCAAGAGACCCAGTACTTC.

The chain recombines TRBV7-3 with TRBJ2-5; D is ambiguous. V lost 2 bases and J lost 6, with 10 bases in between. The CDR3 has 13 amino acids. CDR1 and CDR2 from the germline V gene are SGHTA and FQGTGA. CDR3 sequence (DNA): TGTGCCAGCAGCTTAGAAGGTCAGCAGACCCAGTACTTC. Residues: CASSLEGQQTQYF.

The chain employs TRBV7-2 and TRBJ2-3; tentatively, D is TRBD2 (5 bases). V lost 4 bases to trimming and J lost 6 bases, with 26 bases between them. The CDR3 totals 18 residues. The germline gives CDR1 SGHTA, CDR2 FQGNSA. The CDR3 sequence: CASSSFTGTPPHRDTQYF. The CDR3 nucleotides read TGTGCCAGCAGCTCTTTTACGGGAACCCCCCCTCACCGGGATACGCAGTATTTT. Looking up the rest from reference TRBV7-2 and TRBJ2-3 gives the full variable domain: GAGVSQSPSNKVTEKGKDVELRCDPISGHTALYWYRQSLGQGLEFLIYFQGNSAPDKSGLPSDRFSAERTGGSVSTLTIQRTQQEDSAVYLCASSSFTGTPPHRDTQYFGPGTRLTVL.

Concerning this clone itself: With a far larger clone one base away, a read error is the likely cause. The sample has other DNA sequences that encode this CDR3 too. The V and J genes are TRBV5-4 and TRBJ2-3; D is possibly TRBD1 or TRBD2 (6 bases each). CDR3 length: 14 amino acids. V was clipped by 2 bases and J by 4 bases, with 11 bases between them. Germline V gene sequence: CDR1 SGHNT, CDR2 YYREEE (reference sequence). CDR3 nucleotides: TGTGCCAGCAGCTTTTTCGGGGGCGCAGATACGCAGTATTTT. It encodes CASSFFGGADTQYF.

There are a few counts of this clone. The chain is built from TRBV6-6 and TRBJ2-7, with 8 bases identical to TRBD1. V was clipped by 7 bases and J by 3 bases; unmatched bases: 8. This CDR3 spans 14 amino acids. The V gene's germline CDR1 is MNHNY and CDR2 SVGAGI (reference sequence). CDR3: CASTPGQALYEQYF. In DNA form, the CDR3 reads TGTGCCAGCACTCCGGGACAGGCGCTCTACGAGCAGTACTTC.

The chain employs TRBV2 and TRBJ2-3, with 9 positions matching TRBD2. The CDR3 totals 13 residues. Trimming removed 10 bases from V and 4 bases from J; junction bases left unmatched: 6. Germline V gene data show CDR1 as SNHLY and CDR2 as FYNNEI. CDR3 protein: CATGTSLPDTQYF. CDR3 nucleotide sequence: TGTGCCACCGGGACTAGCTTGCCAGATACGCAGTATTTT.

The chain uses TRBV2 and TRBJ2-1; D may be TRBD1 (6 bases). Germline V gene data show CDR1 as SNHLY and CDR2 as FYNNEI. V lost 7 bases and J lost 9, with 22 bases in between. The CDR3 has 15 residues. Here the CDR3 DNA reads TGTGCCAGCAAGAGAGAAATCGCAGGGGTGGGTGAGCAGTTCTTC. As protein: CASKREIAGVGEQFF.

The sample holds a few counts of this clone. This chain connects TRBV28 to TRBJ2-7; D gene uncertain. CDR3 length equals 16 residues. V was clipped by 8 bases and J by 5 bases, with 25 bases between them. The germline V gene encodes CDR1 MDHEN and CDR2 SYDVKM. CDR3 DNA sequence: TGTGCCAGCTCCCTCCTTGAAAGTTGGGGTTCCAACGAGCAGTACTTC. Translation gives CASSLLESWGSNEQYF.

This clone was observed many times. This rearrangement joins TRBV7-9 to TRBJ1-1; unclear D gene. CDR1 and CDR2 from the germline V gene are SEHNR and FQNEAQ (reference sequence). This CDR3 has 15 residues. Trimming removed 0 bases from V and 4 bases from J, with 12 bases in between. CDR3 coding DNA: TGTGCCAGCAGCTTAGCGATTGGGGATAGCACTGAAGCTTTCTTT. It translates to CASSLAIGDSTEAFF.

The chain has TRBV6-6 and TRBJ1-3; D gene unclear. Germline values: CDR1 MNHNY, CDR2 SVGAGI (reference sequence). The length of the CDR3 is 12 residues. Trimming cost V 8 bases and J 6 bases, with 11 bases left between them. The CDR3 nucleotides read TGTGCCAGCTCTCACGGGAAAAACACCATATATTTT. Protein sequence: CASSHGKNTIYF.

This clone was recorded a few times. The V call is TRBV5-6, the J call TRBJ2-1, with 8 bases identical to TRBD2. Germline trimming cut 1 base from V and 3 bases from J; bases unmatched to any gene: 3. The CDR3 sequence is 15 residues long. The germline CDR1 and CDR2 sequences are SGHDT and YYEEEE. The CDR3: CASSLTSGYYNEQFF. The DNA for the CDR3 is TGTGCCAGCAGCTTGACTAGCGGATACTACAATGAGCAGTTCTTC.

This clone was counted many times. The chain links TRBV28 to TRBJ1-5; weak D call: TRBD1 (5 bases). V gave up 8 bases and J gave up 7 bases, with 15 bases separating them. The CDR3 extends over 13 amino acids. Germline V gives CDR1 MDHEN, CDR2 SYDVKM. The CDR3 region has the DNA TGTGCCAGCGCCCCGGGGCCGGGGCAGCCCCAGCATTTT. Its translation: CASAPGPGQPQHF.

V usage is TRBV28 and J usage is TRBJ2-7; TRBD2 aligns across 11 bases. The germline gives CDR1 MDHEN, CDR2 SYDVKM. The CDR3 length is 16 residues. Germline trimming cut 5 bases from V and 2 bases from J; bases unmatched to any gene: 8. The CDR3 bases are TGTGCCAGCAGTCTCCTAGCGGGAGGTAGTGCCTACGAGCAGTACTTC. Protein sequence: CASSLLAGGSAYEQYF.

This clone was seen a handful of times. The CDR3 DNA is TGTGCCAGCAGCTTCGCGCGGGGGTTTTACGAGCAGTACTTC. It specifies CASSFARGFYEQYF. This sequence joins TRBV7-8 and TRBJ2-7; 7 bases fit TRBD2. The CDR3 runs 14 residues. Germline loops: CDR1 SGHVS, CDR2 FQNEAQ. The trim removed 3 bases at V and 4 bases at J, leaving 6 bases unmatched.

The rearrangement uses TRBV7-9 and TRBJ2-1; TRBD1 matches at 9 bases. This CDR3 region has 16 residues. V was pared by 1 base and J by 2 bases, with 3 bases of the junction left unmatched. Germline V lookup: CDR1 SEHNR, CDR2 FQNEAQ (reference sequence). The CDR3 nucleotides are TGTGCCAGCAGCTTAGGGACAGGGGTAGCCTACAATGAGCAGTTCTTC. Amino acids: CASSLGTGVAYNEQFF.

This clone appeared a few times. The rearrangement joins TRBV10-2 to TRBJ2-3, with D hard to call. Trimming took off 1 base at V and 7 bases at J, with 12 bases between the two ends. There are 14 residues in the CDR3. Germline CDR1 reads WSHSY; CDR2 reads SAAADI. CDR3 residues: CASSEYRFPHTQYF. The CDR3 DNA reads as TGCGCCAGCAGTGAGTACAGATTTCCTCATACGCAGTATTTT.

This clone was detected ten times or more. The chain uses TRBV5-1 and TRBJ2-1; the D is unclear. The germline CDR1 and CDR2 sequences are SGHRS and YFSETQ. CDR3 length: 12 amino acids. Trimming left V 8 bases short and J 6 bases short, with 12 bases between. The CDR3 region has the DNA TGCGCCAGAAGGAATAACTCCAATGAGCAGTTCTTC. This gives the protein CARRNNSNEQFF.

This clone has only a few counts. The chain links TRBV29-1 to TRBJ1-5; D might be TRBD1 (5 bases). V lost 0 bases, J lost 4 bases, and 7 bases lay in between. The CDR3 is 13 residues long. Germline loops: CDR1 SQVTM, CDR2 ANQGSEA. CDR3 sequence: CSVEDGGNQPQHF. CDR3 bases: TGCAGCGTTGAAGACGGGGGGAATCAGCCCCAGCATTTT.

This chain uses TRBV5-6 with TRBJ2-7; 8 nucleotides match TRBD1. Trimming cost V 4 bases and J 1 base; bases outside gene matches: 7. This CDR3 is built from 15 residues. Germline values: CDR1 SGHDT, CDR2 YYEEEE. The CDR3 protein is CASSSQGALSYEQYF. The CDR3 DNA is TGTGCCAGCAGCAGCCAGGGGGCGCTATCCTACGAGCAGTACTTC.

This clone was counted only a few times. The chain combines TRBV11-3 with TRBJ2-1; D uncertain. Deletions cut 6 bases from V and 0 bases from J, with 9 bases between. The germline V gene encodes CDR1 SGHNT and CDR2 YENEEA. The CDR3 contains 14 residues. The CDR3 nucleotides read TGTGCCAGCAGTAAACAGAGCTCCTACAATGAGCAGTTCTTC. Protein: CASSKQSSYNEQFF.

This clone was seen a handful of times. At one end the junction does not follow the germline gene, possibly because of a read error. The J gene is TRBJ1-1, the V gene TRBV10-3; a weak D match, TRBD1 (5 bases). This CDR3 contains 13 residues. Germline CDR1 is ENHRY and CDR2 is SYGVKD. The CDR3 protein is CASSETENTEAFF. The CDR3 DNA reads TGTGCCAGCAGTGAGACAGAAAACACTGAAGCTTTCTTT.

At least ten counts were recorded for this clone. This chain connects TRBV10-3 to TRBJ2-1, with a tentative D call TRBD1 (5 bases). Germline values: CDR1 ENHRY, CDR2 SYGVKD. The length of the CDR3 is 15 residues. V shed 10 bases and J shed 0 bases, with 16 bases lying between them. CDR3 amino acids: CASLSKGVSYNEQFF. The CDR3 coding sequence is TGTGCCAGTCTATCGAAAGGGGTCTCCTACAATGAGCAGTTCTTC.

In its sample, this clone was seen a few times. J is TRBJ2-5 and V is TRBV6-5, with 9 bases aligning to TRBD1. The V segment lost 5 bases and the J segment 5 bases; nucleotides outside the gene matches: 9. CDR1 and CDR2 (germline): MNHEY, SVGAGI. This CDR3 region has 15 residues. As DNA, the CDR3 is TGTGCCAGCAGTAGAACGGGACAGGGAGGGGAGACCCAGTACTTC. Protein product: CASSRTGQGGETQYF.

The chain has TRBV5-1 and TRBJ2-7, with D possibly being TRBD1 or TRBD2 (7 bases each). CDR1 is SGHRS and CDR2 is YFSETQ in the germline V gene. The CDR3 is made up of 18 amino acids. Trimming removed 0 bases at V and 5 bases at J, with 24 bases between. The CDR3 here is CASSLVLRGQAGADEQYF. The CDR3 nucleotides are TGCGCCAGCAGCTTGGTTTTGAGAGGACAGGCGGGGGCGGACGAGCAGTACTTC.